What follows are 21 T cell receptor beta chains derived from one specimen sequenced in a study of blood T cell repertoires in COVID-19. The data were produced by immunoSEQ multiplex PCR, yet TCRdb's version contains in-frame clones alone and is incomplete. The repertoire holds over 55,000 clones, with around 87% as singletons. Sequencing input: peripheral blood. The receptors here all came from a man in his fifties or sixties with active COVID-19.

The chain carries TRBV25-1 and TRBJ1-2, with a weak D call TRBD1 (6 bases). The ends were cut back, 6 bases at V and 6 bases at J, with 17 bases in the middle. CDR3 length equals 14 residues. The germline V gene encodes CDR1 MGHDK and CDR2 SYGVNS. The CDR3 DNA follows: TGTGCCAGCAGCTCCCGGGGGGGCGATCATGGCTACACCTTC. It specifies CASSSRGGDHGYTF.

V is TRBV30 and J is TRBJ2-1, with D perhaps matching TRBD2 (6 bases). The CDR3 totals 17 residues. Looked up from germline, CDR1 is GTSNPN and CDR2 is SVGIG (reference sequence). V shed 0 bases and J shed 3 bases, with 18 bases lying between them. Written as DNA, the CDR3 is TGTGCCTGGAGTGTACGCGCGGGACGGGGAGGCTACAATGAGCAGTTCTTC. Translation: CAWSVRAGRGGYNEQFF.

This chain connects TRBV10-3 to TRBJ1-1, with D perhaps TRBD1 (5 bases). Germline lookup yields CDR1 ENHRY and CDR2 SYGVKD. V gave up 0 bases and J gave up 10 bases, with 15 bases separating them. This CDR3 region has 14 residues. CDR3 nucleotides: TGTGCCATCAGTGAGTCGGGGGGTACAACATTAGCTTTCTTT. It specifies CAISESGGTTLAFF.

This clone was seen a handful of times. The genes are TRBV19 and TRBJ1-5; the D gene is possibly TRBD1 (5 bases). Germline CDR1 LNHDA, CDR2 SQIVND (reference sequence). With 1 base removed from V and 2 bases from J, the gap between germline ends came to 12 bases. The CDR3 runs to 16 residues. Written as DNA, the CDR3 is TGTGCCAGTAGTATAGGCCCAGGGTACGGCAATCAGCCCCAGCATTTT. This gives the protein CASSIGPGYGNQPQHF.

The V call is TRBV12-3 or TRBV12-4, the J call TRBJ2-7; 9 bases fit TRBD2. After removal of 2 bases from V and 6 bases from J, the junction contained 2 bases not matched to a gene. The CDR3 totals 13 residues. The CDR3 region is CASSLTREGEQYF. The CDR3 DNA reads TGTGCCAGCAGTTTAACGCGGGAGGGCGAGCAGTACTTC.

This sequence joins TRBV19 and TRBJ2-1, with 10 bases aligning to TRBD2. V lost 6 bases to trimming and J lost 7 bases; unmatched junction nucleotides: 3. The length of the CDR3 is 13 residues. Germline lookup yields CDR1 LNHDA and CDR2 SQIVND (reference sequence). The CDR3 DNA reads as TGTGCCAGTAGCTTAGCGGGAGGAAATGAGCAGTTCTTC. It translates to CASSLAGGNEQFF.

A few counts support this clone. The rearrangement uses TRBV6-6 and TRBJ2-5; no firm D call. The CDR3 is made up of 16 amino acids. Germline lookup yields CDR1 MNHNY and CDR2 SVGAGI (reference sequence). Trimming pared 0 bases from V and 2 bases from J, leaving 13 bases between. This CDR3 reads CASSYSRNTPQETQYF. The CDR3 DNA sequence: TGTGCCAGCAGTTACTCCCGCAACACCCCACAAGAGACCCAGTACTTC.

The rearrangement links TRBV7-2 to TRBJ1-2; 9 bases agree with TRBD1. After removal of 3 bases from V and 7 bases from J, the junction contained 3 bases not matched to a gene. The CDR3 covers 13 residues. Germline CDR1 SGHTA, CDR2 FQGNSA. CDR3 nucleotides: TGTGCCAGCAGCTTGACAGGGGGATCTGGCTACACCTTC. Encoded protein: CASSLTGGSGYTF.

The rearrangement joins TRBV5-4 to TRBJ2-7; no clear D. V lost 4 bases and J 0 bases, leaving 14 bases between the germline ends. The CDR3 has 15 residues. The germline V gene has CDR1 SGHNT and CDR2 YYREEE (reference sequence). The CDR3 protein is CASSTDLMSSYEQYF. For the CDR3, the DNA is TGTGCCAGCAGCACCGACTTAATGAGCTCCTACGAGCAGTACTTC.

The chain has TRBV5-4 and TRBJ2-7; 8 positions match TRBD1. After removal of 0 bases from V and 2 bases from J, the junction contained 7 bases not matched to a gene. The CDR3 covers 16 residues. The V gene's germline CDR1 is SGHNT and CDR2 YYREEE (reference sequence). CDR3 sequence: CASSLGDRGTPYEQYF. The CDR3 DNA reads as TGTGCCAGCAGCTTGGGAGACAGGGGTACTCCCTACGAGCAGTACTTC.

This clone was seen just once. The J gene is TRBJ1-5, the V gene TRBV15, with TRBD1 matching over 7 bases. Looked up from germline, CDR1 is LNHNV and CDR2 is YYDKDF (reference sequence). The ends lost 6 bases at V and 5 bases at J; junction bases unmatched: 10. The CDR3 is 15 amino acids. The CDR3 loop reads CATRPSTGNHQPQHF. The DNA for the CDR3 is TGTGCCACCAGGCCGTCGACAGGGAATCATCAGCCCCAGCATTTT.

This sequence joins TRBV18 and TRBJ2-5; weak D call: TRBD1 (7 bases). The CDR3 is 15 amino acids. The V and J ends lost 0 bases and 4 bases respectively, with 12 bases between them. Germline V gene sequence: CDR1 KGHSH, CDR2 LQKENI. CDR3 in amino acids: CASSPPRQGGETQYF. In DNA, the CDR3 is TGTGCCAGCTCACCACCACGGCAGGGGGGAGAGACCCAGTACTTC.

This chain links TRBV5-6 with TRBJ2-3, with D tentatively TRBD1 (6 bases). CDR1 is SGHDT and CDR2 is YYEEEE in the germline V gene. V was cut by 2 bases and J by 4 bases, with 8 bases left in between. The CDR3 extends over 13 amino acids. This chain's CDR3 is CASSFGGPDTQYF. The CDR3 region has the DNA TGTGCCAGCAGCTTTGGGGGCCCAGATACGCAGTATTTT.

V gene TRBV6-5 combines with J gene TRBJ2-3, with 7 nucleotides matching TRBD2. From germline, CDR1 is MNHEY and CDR2 SVGAGI. V trimming: 8 bases; J trimming: 4 bases; junction bases outside the gene matches: 0. CDR3 length: 11 residues. CDR3 in amino acids: CASGRADTQYF. The CDR3 DNA reads as TGTGCCAGCGGGAGGGCAGATACGCAGTATTTT.

The V and J genes are TRBV5-6 and TRBJ1-2; TRBD1 might be the D (6 bases). The length of the CDR3 is 15 residues. Deletions cut 4 bases from V and 13 bases from J, with 26 bases between. Germline CDR1 and CDR2: SGHDT and YYEEEE. The CDR3 sequence: CASSATGFSWEGGTF. CDR3 DNA sequence: TGTGCCAGCAGCGCTACAGGGTTTAGCTGGGAAGGAGGCACCTTC.

The rearrangement joins TRBV19 to TRBJ2-2, with a possible D match to TRBD1 (6 bases). Germline V gives CDR1 LNHDA, CDR2 SQIVND (reference sequence). The CDR3 is 13 amino acids. Trimming took 4 bases from V and 6 from J, leaving 9 bases between them. CDR3 sequence reads: CASSTTGPGELFF. Here the CDR3 DNA reads TGTGCCAGTAGTACGACAGGTCCCGGGGAGCTGTTTTTT.

This rearrangement joins TRBV6-2 or TRBV6-3 to TRBJ1-5; the D gene is possibly TRBD1 (6 bases). Per the germline V gene, CDR1 is MNHEY and CDR2 is SVGEGT. This CDR3 contains 16 residues. Trimming took 6 bases from V and 1 from J, leaving 16 bases between them. The CDR3 DNA follows: TGTGCCAGCAGCCGGGGGGGGGCAAGGAGCAATCAGCCCCAGCATTTT. It translates to CASSRGGARSNQPQHF.

This rearrangement joins TRBV12-3 or TRBV12-4 to TRBJ1-2; D may be TRBD1 (5 bases). V dropped 5 bases and J dropped 8 bases, with 15 bases sitting between them. This CDR3 spans 13 amino acids. CDR3 sequence: CASSGAARGGYTF. The CDR3 bases are TGTGCCAGCAGTGGGGCCGCGCGGGGCGGCTACACCTTC.

The chain recombines TRBV7-3 with TRBJ2-3, with TRBD1 as a possible D gene (6 bases). Germline lookup yields CDR1 SGHTA and CDR2 FQGTGA. This CDR3 contains 16 residues. The V gene lost 0 bases and the J gene lost 2 bases, with 12 bases spanning the gap. The CDR3 sequence is CASSLTGARVTDTQYF. Here the CDR3 DNA reads TGTGCCAGCAGCTTAACGGGGGCGCGGGTCACAGATACGCAGTATTTT.

This chain connects TRBV6-2 or TRBV6-3 to TRBJ2-7; 9 positions agree with TRBD2. The germline V gene encodes CDR1 MNHEY and CDR2 SVGEGT. V gave up 2 bases and J gave up 2 bases; unmatched junction bases: 4. The CDR3 consists of 15 residues. The CDR3 reads CASSYDLAGPYEQYF. In DNA, the CDR3 is TGTGCCAGCAGTTACGATCTAGCGGGGCCCTACGAGCAGTACTTC.

This clone was seen a handful of times. The chain carries TRBV13 and TRBJ2-2; D is perhaps TRBD2 (5 bases). CDR3 length: 12 residues. Germline-derived CDR1 and CDR2 are PRHDT and FYEKMQ (reference sequence). The V and J ends lost 8 bases and 6 bases respectively, with 10 bases between them. The CDR3 DNA reads TGTGCCAGCGGTTCGGGGTCCGGGGAGCTGTTTTTT. Translating gives CASGSGSGELFF.